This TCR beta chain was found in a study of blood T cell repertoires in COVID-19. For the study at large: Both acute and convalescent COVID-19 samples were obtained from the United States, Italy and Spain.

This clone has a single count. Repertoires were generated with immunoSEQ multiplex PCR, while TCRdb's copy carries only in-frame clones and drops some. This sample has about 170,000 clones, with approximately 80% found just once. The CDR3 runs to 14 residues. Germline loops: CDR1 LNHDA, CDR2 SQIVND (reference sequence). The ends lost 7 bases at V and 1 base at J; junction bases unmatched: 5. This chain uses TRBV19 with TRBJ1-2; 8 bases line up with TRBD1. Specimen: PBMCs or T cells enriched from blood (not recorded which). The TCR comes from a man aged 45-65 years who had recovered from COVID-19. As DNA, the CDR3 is TGTGCCAGTACCGGGACAGGACATAACTATGGCTACACCTTC. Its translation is CASTGTGHNYGYTF.